The T cell receptor (beta chain) under discussion was sequenced for a study of post-analysis software for immune sequencing data. Regarding the study as a whole: Patients used about 5 TRBV segments, including TRBV5-6, TRBV5-1 and TRBV20-1, more often than controls. Controls had significantly higher normalized Chao1 diversity than multiple sclerosis patients.

Germline lookup yields CDR1 MNHNS and CDR2 SASEGT. Trimming took 7 bases from V and 0 from J, leaving 13 bases between them. CDR3 length: 15 residues. Unique molecular identifiers were carried by the TCR beta cDNA libraries. MiXCR was run by TCRdb on the PCR reads, yielding one entry per CDR3 protein. The sample has around 250,000 distinct CDR3 sequences, 36% seen once; the top ten hold less than 6%. This clonotype was recorded many times. Its matching antigen is unknown. The sequencing input was blood. This sequence originates from a girl aged 10 to 17 with multiple sclerosis. V usage is TRBV6-1 and J usage is TRBJ1-5; D is uncertain. This CDR3 reads CASKDQAYSNQPQHF. As DNA, the CDR3 is TGTGCCAGCAAGGATCAGGCTTATAGCAATCAGCCCCAGCATTTT.